This TCR beta chain is from a study of blood T cell repertoires in COVID-19 (dated by TCRdb to 2020 to 2021). Study-wide context: Samples from collaborators originated in the United States, Italy and Spain and spanned both the acute and convalescent phases of COVID-19. The prospective study material was composed of cDNA or gDNA derived from T cells, B-cell-depleted T cells, or PBMCs. The dataset comprised deeply sampled blood TCRbeta repertoires from subjects exposed to, actively infected with, or recovered from COVID-19. The samples were drawn from two sources: the first 160 participants of the ongoing ImmuneRACE study, and fewer than 1,500 subjects contributed by 6 global collaborators. The repertoires were made available in a free public database intended to serve as a resource for research on the immune response to SARS-CoV-2. Where available, HLA class I and class II types were obtained from metadata supplied by the sample provider rather than from assay-based typing. The sample metadata nearly always contained a de-identified subject ID, COVID-19 status, age in years and sex.

What the study reported, not specific to this receptor: The amount of clinical and demographic metadata varied by source and participant and was provided uncurated.

The V end loses 6 bases and the J end loses 3 bases, and a stretch of 22 bases separates them. The CDR3 sequence holds 16 residues, the cysteine and phenylalanine included. Only the CDR3 part of the read is kept: 48 bases, read in frame from the first base. CDR1 and CDR2, per the germline V gene, are SGHRS and YFSETQ. TCRbeta CDR3 regions were amplified from genomic DNA using the immunoSEQ Assay, a bias-controlled multiplex PCR. Regarding the original processing steps: Within the assay, amplification of reference gene primers was used to estimate how many nucleated cells each sample contained. To quantify the absolute abundance of each unique TCRbeta CDR3 rearrangement, sequence reads were collapsed and filtered. For each sample, productive Simpson clonality was calculated as the square root of Simpson's diversity index over productive rearrangements. TCRdb obtained this table from immuneACCESS and retained in-frame rearrangements with V and J assigned. These tables miss some clones; where compared with another copy, unresolved V genes account for less than half of the shortfall, and the remainder is unexplained. V and J calls and clone size are as listed in that table; D and trimming were resolved from the DNA. The sample table shows about 50,000 clones, and around 87% are seen once. The ten largest clonotypes hold around 6.5% of the sample.

Collaborating institutions collected whole blood in K2EDTA tubes following their own protocols. For TCRbeta analysis, collaborators shipped samples as frozen whole blood, isolated PBMCs, or DNA extracted from either of those sample types. This clone was seen a single time. Its antigen is currently not known. Base qualities were left out, and no much larger clone turns up one base away. The chain was built from TRBV5-1 and TRBJ2-7; the D gene cannot be named for sure. The specimen was peripheral blood. The TCR comes from a man in his fifties with active COVID-19. The nucleotide sequence reads TGCGCCAGCACCCTTACAAATGGAGTTCTCAGCTACGAGCAGTACTTC. Its product reads: CASTLTNGVLSYEQYF.